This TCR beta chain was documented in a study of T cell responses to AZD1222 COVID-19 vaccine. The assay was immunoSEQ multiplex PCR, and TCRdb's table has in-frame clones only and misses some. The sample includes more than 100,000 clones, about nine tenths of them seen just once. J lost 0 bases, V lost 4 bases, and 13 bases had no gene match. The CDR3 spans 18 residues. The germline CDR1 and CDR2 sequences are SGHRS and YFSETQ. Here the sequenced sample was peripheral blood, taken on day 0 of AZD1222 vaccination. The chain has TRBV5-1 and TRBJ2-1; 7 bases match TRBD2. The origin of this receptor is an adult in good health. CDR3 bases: TGCGCCAGCAGCAGCCTCCCCCAAGCGGGACTCTCCTACAATGAGCAGTTCTTC. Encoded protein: CASSSLPQAGLSYNEQFF.